The rows below give T cell receptor beta chains drawn from one sample of a study of cytomegalovirus exposure and HLA in healthy donors. Method: immunoSEQ multiplex PCR; TCRdb's copy keeps in-frame clones and lacks some. The sample consists of some 150,000 clones, approximately 90% of them appearing once. Sequenced sample: PBMCs. These receptors were obtained from a woman under 40 in good health and CMV-seropositive. CDR3s include the opening cysteine and the closing phenylalanine or tryptophan. D genes are given only for firm matches. The size of a clone is reported for some rows only, either as once, few or many, or as a class for expanded clones.

>TRBJ1-5|TRBV4-1|-|-
CASSQESLNPPQHF
TGCGCCAGCAGCCAAGAGTCCCTAAATCCGCCCCAGCATTTT
>TRBJ2-7|TRBV5-5|few|-
CASSVSGSPYEQYF
TGTGCCAGCAGCGTTAGCGGCAGTCCCTACGAGCAGTACTTC
>TRBJ2-2|TRBV28|-|-
CASRTGTGELFF
TGTGCCAGCAGAACCGGCACCGGGGAGCTGTTTTTT
>TRBJ1-2|TRBV20-1|few|-
CSGYNGYTF
TGCAGTGGGTACAATGGCTACACCTTC
>TRBJ1-5|TRBV7-9|once|TRBD1
CASSKGQGEVQPQHF
TGTGCCAGCAGCAAGGGACAGGGCGAGGTTCAGCCCCAGCATTTT
>TRBJ2-1|TRBV27|once|-
CASSLSGGVGGEQFF
TGTGCCAGCAGTTTATCAGGAGGGGTGGGTGGTGAGCAGTTCTTC
>TRBJ2-5|TRBV28|-|-
CASRTPRDASAETQYF
TGTGCCAGCAGAACGCCTAGGGATGCTAGCGCGGAGACCCAGTACTTC
>TRBJ1-4|TRBV7-2|-|-
CASSFDTATNEKLFF
TGTGCCAGCAGCTTTGACACGGCAACTAATGAAAAACTGTTTTTT
>TRBJ2-3|TRBV7-9|-|TRBD2
CASSLGASGRAADTQYF
TGTGCCAGCAGCTTAGGAGCTAGCGGGAGGGCCGCAGATACGCAGTATTTT
>TRBJ2-1|TRBV28|once|TRBD2
CASSLTAGGKQDNEQFF
TGTGCCAGCAGTTTAACGGCGGGAGGCAAACAGGACAATGAGCAGTTCTTC
>TRBJ2-1|TRBV18|-|TRBD2
CASSPRGTSGGNEQFF
TGTGCCAGCTCACCACGCGGGACTAGCGGGGGGAATGAGCAGTTCTTC
>TRBJ1-3|TRBV11-2|-|-
CASSPFTGNSGNTIYF
TGTGCCAGCAGCCCCTTTACAGGGAACTCTGGAAACACCATATATTTT
>TRBJ2-3|TRBV11-2|-|-
CASSSYGSGTDTQYF
TGTGCCAGCAGCTCTTACGGGAGTGGGACAGATACGCAGTATTTT
>TRBJ2-3|TRBV6-5|-|TRBD2
CASSLAGDGPDTQYF
TGTGCCAGCAGTCTAGCGGGAGACGGCCCAGATACGCAGTATTTT
>TRBJ1-2|TRBV7-9|-|-
CASSRQWSGDYGYTF
TGTGCCAGCAGTCGTCAGTGGTCCGGGGACTATGGCTACACCTTC
>TRBJ2-7|TRBV18|-|TRBD1
CASSPRDRAYEQYF
TGTGCCAGCTCACCCCGGGACAGGGCCTACGAGCAGTACTTC
>TRBJ2-7|TRBV11-2|-|TRBD1
CASSRHRDRAQEQYF
TGTGCCAGCAGCCGCCATAGGGACAGGGCTCAGGAGCAGTACTTC
>TRBJ2-1|TRBV27|-|TRBD2
CASSPGLAGTNEQFF
TGTGCCAGCAGCCCGGGACTAGCGGGAACCAATGAGCAGTTCTTC
>TRBJ2-4|TRBV19|-|TRBD2
CASGEGMGNIQYF
TGTGCCAGCGGGGAGGGCATGGGAAACATTCAGTACTTC
>TRBJ1-2|TRBV27|few|-
CASSFSGYYGYTF
TGTGCCAGCAGTTTCTCAGGGTACTATGGCTACACCTTC
>TRBJ1-5|TRBV6-6|-|-
CASSSGRGGQPQHF
TGTGCCAGCAGCTCGGGGAGGGGAGGACAGCCCCAGCATTTT
>TRBJ1-4|TRBV4-1|-|TRBD1
CASSQGRTGVNEKLFF
TGCGCCAGCAGCCAAGGAAGGACAGGGGTTAATGAAAAACTGTTTTTT
>TRBJ1-2|TRBV27|-|TRBD1
CASSPQGNYGYTF
TGTGCCAGCAGTCCACAGGGGAACTATGGCTACACCTTC
>TRBJ1-6|TRBV10-2|-|TRBD1
CASSDGTGNSPLHF
TGCGCCAGCAGTGATGGGACAGGGAATTCACCCCTCCACTTT
>TRBJ2-1|TRBV5-4|-|-
CASSLGVGGAYNEQFF
TGTGCCAGCAGCTTAGGCGTAGGGGGGGCCTACAATGAGCAGTTCTTC
>TRBJ2-4|TRBV4-1|-|TRBD2
CASMRLAGGGTKNIQYF
TGCGCCAGCATGCGACTAGCGGGAGGTGGGACCAAAAACATTCAGTACTTC
>TRBJ2-7|TRBV2|-|-
CASSEGQEGPYEQYF
TGTGCCAGCAGTGAGGGCCAGGAGGGCCCCTACGAGCAGTACTTC
>TRBJ2-7|TRBV5-4|-|TRBD1
CASSRGTGGSYEQYF
TGTGCCAGCAGTCGCGGGACAGGTGGATCCTACGAGCAGTACTTC
>TRBJ2-1|TRBV5-1|-|TRBD2
CASSLYPRTSGVSQQFF
TGCGCCAGCAGCTTGTATCCGAGGACTAGCGGCGTCAGTCAACAATTCTTC
>TRBJ2-3|TRBV2|many|-
CASSQGGDTQYF
TGTGCCAGCAGCCAGGGGGGAGATACGCAGTATTTT
>TRBJ2-3|TRBV6-6|-|-
CASAMYGGPKTDTQYF
TGTGCCAGCGCTATGTACGGGGGGCCGAAAACAGATACGCAGTATTTT
>TRBJ1-4|TRBV19|once|TRBD1
CASRRTGGGGEKLFF
TGTGCCAGTAGGAGGACAGGGGGCGGCGGTGAAAAACTGTTTTTT
>TRBJ2-7|TRBV19|-|TRBD2
CASRPGSTGGEQYF
TGTGCCAGTAGGCCAGGGTCTACGGGGGGCGAGCAGTACTTC
>TRBJ2-7|TRBV5-1|-|-
CASRRDSAYEQYF
TGCGCCAGCAGGCGGGACAGTGCCTACGAGCAGTACTTC
>TRBJ1-2|TRBV2|-|-
CASSASVGAEGYTF
TGTGCCAGCAGTGCCAGTGTAGGGGCGGAAGGCTACACCTTC